This TCR beta chain emerged from a study of blood T cell repertoires in COVID-19. Study at large: T cells, B-cell-depleted T cells, or PBMCs supplied cDNA or gDNA.

The study recruited people aged roughly 18 to 100 years across around 23 US areas. Cohort 3 donors counted as recovered after two negative PCRs, clearance, or resolved symptoms. This table comes from immunoSEQ multiplex PCR, and its TCRdb copy is limited to in-frame clones, with some not included. The sample lists fewer than 200,000 clones; 60% to 80% were seen once. The CDR3 contains 14 residues. CDR1 and CDR2 from the germline V gene are LGHDT and YNNKEL (reference sequence). V was trimmed by 5 bases and J by 8 bases, leaving 18 bases between them. The sample consisted of PBMCs or T cells enriched from blood (not recorded which). The chain recombines TRBV3-1 (or the pseudogene TRBV3-2) with TRBJ1-2; TRBD1 might be the D (5 bases). The clonotype was recovered from a woman aged 50 to 65 who had recovered from COVID-19. The CDR3 protein is CASSRGGDSGGYTF. The CDR3, as DNA: TGTGCCAGCAGCAGGGGTGGGGACTCGGGCGGCTACACCTTC.